The clone carrying this T cell receptor beta chain turned up a few times. Germline V gene sequence: CDR1 SNHLY, CDR2 FYNNEI. V was pared by 3 bases and J by 4 bases, with 12 bases between. This CDR3 has 14 amino acids. In the study's own analysis: Estimated nucleated cell counts came from reference gene primer amplification. Assay used: immunoSEQ multiplex PCR; TCRdb lists only in-frame clones, some missing. The V and J calls and the clone size are those of that table, but D and trimming were determined from the DNA. The sample lists around 130,000 clones, approximately 88% occurring once. This entry belongs to a study of blood T cell repertoires in COVID-19. Study-level information: From the United States, Italy and Spain came samples of acute and convalescent COVID-19. The cDNA or gDNA used as material had been derived from T cells, B-cell-depleted T cells, or PBMCs.

This chain connects TRBV2 to TRBJ1-1; D gene ambiguous. Sequenced: peripheral blood. The clonotype originates from a man aged 60-69 years with acute or convalescent COVID-19. CDR3 in amino acids: CASSETSRFTEAFF. The CDR3 DNA is TGTGCCAGCAGTGAGACAAGCCGTTTCACTGAAGCTTTCTTT.